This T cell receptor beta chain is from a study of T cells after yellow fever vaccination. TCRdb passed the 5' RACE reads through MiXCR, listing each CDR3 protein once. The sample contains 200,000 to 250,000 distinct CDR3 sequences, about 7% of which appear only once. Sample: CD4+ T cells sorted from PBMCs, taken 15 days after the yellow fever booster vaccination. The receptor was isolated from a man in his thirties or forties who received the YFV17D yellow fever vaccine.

Here the CDR3 reads CASESSGFQETQYF. The DNA of the CDR3 is TGTGCCAGTGAAAGTAGCGGGTTCCAAGAGACCCAGTACTTC. V gene TRBV6-2 or TRBV6-3 combines with J gene TRBJ2-5; 7 bases are shared with TRBD2. The CDR3 is 14 amino acids. V trimming: 9 bases; J trimming: 1 base; junction bases outside the gene matches: 8. Germline CDR1 and CDR2: MNHEY and SVGEGT.